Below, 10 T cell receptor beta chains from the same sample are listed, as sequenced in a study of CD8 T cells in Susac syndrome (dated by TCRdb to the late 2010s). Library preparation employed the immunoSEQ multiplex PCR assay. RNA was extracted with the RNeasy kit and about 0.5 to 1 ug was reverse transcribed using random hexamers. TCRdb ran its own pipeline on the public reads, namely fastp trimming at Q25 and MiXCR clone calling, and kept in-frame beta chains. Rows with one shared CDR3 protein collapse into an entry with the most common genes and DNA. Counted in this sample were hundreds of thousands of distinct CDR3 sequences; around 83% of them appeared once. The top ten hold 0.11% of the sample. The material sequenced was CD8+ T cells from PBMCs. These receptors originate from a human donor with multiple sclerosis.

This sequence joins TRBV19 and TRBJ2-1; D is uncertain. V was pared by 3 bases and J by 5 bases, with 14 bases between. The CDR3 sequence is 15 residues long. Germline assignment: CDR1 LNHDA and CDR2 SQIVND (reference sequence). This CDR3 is CASSIRISWNNEQFF. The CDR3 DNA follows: TGTGCCAGTAGTATCAGGATCTCCTGGAACAATGAGCAGTTCTTC.

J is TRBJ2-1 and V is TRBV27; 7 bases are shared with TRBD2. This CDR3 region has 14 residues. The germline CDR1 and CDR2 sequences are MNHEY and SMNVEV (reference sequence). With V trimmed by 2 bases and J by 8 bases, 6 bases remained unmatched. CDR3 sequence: CASSLAGASDEQFF. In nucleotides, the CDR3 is TGTGCCAGCAGTTTAGCGGGAGCATCCGATGAGCAGTTCTTC.

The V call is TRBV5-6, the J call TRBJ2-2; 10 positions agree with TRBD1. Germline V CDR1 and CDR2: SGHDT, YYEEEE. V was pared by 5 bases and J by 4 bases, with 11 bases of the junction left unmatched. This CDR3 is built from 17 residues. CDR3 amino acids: CASSSEGQGYLTGELFF. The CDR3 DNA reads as TGTGCCAGCAGTTCTGAGGGACAGGGGTATCTCACCGGGGAGCTGTTTTTT.

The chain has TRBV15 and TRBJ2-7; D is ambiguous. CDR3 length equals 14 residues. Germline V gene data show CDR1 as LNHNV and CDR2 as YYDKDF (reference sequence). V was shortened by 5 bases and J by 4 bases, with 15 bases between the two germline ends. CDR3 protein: CATSPPGSTYEQYF. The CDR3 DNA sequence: TGTGCCACCAGCCCCCCCGGGTCTACTTACGAGCAGTACTTC.

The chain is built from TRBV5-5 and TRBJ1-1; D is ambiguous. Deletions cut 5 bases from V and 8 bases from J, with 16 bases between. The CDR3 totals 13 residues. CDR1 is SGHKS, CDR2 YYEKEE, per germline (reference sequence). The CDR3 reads CASSRRETFEAFF. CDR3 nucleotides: TGTGCCAGCAGTCGACGGGAAACCTTCGAAGCTTTCTTT.

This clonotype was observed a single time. The chain's CDR3 is CASSHGGQGRDGYTF. The CDR3, as DNA: TGCGCCAGCAGCCACGGGGGACAGGGACGGGATGGCTACACCTTC. The J gene is TRBJ1-2, the V gene TRBV4-1; 9 nucleotides line up with TRBD1. Germline V CDR1 and CDR2: MGHRA, YSYEKL. There are 15 residues in the CDR3. V trimming: 3 bases; J trimming: 6 bases; junction bases outside the gene matches: 8.

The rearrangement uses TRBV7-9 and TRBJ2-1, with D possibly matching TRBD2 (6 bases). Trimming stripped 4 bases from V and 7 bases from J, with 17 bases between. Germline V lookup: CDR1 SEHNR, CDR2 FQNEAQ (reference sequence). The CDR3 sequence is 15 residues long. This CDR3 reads CASSSPLATTNEQFF. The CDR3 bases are TGTGCCAGCAGCTCTCCACTAGCTACTACGAATGAGCAGTTCTTC.

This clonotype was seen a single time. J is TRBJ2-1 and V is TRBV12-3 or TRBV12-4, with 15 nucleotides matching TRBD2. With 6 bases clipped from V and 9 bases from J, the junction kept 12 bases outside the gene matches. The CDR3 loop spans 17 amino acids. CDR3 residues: CASRGLAGGPSRTEQFF. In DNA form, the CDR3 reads TGTGCCAGCAGAGGACTAGCGGGAGGGCCCTCGAGGACTGAGCAGTTCTTC.

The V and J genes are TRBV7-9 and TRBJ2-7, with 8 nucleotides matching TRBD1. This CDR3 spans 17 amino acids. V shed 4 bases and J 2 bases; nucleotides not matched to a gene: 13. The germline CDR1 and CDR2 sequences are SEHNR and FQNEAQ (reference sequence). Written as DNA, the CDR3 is TGTGCCAGCAGCTCCGAGCAGGGGGCCAGGAGGACCTACGAGCAGTACTTC. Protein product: CASSSEQGARRTYEQYF.

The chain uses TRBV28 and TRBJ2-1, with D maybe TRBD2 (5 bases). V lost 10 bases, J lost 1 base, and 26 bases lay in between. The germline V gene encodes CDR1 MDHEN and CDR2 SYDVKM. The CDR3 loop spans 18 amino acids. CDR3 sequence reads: CATTNKDGEIRSYNEQFF. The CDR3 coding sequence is TGTGCCACCACAAATAAAGACGGGGAGATCCGATCCTACAATGAGCAGTTCTTC.